The clone carrying this T cell receptor beta chain was seen a handful of times. Its antigen is undetermined. PCR was performed using 60 Vbeta and 13 Jbeta primers. TCRdb's copy holds only in-frame clones and misses some; the assay was immunoSEQ multiplex PCR. The sample has about 160,000 clones, around 72% seen once. This sample was taken from a study of cytomegalovirus exposure and HLA in healthy donors. Study-level findings and limits: Available immune exposure information was restricted to CMV serostatus only.

Germline V CDR1 and CDR2: MNHNY, SVGAGI (reference sequence). V was clipped by 5 bases and J by 6 bases, with 10 bases between them. The CDR3 length is 12 residues. The sequencing input was PBMCs. The chain is built from TRBV6-6 and TRBJ1-1; no definite D call. This clonotype originated in a woman between 40 and 55 years old in good health and CMV-seropositive. The CDR3 is CASSMTRAEAFF. CDR3 in DNA: TGTGCCAGCAGTATGACCCGGGCTGAAGCTTTCTTT.